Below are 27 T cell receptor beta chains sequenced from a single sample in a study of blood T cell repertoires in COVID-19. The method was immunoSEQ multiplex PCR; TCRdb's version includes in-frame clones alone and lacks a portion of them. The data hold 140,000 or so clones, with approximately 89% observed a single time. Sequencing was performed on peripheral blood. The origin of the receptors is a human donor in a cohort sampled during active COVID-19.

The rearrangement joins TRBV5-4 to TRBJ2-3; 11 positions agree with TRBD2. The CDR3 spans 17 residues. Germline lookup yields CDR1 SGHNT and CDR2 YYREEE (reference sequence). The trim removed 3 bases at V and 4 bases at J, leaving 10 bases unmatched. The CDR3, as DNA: TGTGCCAGCAGCTCCTCACTAGCGGGGGAAGGGGCAGATACGCAGTATTTT. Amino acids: CASSSSLAGEGADTQYF.

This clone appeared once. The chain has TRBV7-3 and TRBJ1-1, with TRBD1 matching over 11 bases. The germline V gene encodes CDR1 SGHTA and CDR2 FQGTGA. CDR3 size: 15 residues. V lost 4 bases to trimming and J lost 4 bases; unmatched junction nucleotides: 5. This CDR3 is CASSSGQGAGTEAFF. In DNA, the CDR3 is TGTGCCAGCAGCTCAGGACAGGGGGCGGGCACTGAAGCTTTCTTT.

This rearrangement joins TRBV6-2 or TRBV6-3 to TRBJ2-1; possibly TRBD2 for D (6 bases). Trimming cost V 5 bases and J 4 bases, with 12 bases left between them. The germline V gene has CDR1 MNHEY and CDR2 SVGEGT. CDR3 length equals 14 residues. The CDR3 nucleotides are TGTGCCAGCAGTGACCGCCGGGGGTACAATGAGCAGTTCTTC. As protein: CASSDRRGYNEQFF.

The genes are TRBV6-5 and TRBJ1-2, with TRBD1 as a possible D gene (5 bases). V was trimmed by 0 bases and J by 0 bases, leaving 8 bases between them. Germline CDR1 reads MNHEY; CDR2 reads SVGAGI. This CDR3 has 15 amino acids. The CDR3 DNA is TGTGCCAGCAGTTACTCGGGGCAGGCTAACTATGGCTACACCTTC. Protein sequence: CASSYSGQANYGYTF.

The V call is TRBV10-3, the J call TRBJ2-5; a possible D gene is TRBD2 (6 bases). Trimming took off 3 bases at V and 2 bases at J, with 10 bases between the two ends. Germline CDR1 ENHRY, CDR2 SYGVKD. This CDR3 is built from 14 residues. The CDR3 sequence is CAISEIGGQETQYF. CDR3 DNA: TGTGCCATCAGTGAAATTGGGGGGCAAGAGACCCAGTACTTC.

The CDR3: CASTADRVDEKLFF. The DNA for the CDR3 is TGTGCCAGCACCGCGGACAGGGTGGATGAAAAACTGTTTTTT. This chain joins TRBV6-6 and TRBJ1-4; 8 positions agree with TRBD1. V lost 7 bases and J lost 6; bases outside the gene matches: 7. CDR1 MNHNY and CDR2 SVGAGI come from the germline V gene (reference sequence). This CDR3 is built from 14 residues.

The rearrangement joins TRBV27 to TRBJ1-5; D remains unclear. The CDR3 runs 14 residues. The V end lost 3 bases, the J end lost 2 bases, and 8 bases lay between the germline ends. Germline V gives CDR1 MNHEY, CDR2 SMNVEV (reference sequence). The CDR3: CASSLWRGNQPQHF. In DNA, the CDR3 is TGTGCCAGCAGTTTGTGGAGAGGCAATCAGCCCCAGCATTTT.

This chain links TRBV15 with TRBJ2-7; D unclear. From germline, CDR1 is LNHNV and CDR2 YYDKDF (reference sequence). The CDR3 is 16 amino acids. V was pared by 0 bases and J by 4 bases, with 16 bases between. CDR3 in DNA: TGTGCCACCAGCAGAGATTTTCACAGAGACCAGTACGAGCAGTACTTC. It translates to CATSRDFHRDQYEQYF.

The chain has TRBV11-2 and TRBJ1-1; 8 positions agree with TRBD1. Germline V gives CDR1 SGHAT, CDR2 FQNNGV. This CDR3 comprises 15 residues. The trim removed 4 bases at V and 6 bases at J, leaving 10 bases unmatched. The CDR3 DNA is TGTGCCAGCAGCTCAGACGGACAGGGATTAGCTGAAGCTTTCTTT. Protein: CASSSDGQGLAEAFF.

The CDR3 here is CASSPRTLYGYTF. As DNA, the CDR3 is TGTGCCAGCAGTCCTCGGACACTCTATGGCTACACCTTC. The V call is TRBV12-3 or TRBV12-4, the J call TRBJ1-2; tentatively, D is TRBD1 (5 bases). Trimming took off 5 bases at V and 4 bases at J, with 11 bases between the two ends. The CDR3 covers 13 residues.

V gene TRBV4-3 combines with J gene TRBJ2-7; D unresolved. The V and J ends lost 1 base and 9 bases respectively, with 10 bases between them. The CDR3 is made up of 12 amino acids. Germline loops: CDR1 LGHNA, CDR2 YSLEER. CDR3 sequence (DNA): TGCGCCAGCAGCCAAGTAGATGAACGGCAGTACTTC. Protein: CASSQVDERQYF.

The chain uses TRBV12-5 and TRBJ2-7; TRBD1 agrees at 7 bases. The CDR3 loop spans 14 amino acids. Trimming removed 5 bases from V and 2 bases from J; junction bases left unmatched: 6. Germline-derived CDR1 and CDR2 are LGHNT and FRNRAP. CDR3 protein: CASGPPGQTYEQYF. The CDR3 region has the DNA TGTGCTAGTGGTCCACCGGGACAGACCTACGAGCAGTACTTC.

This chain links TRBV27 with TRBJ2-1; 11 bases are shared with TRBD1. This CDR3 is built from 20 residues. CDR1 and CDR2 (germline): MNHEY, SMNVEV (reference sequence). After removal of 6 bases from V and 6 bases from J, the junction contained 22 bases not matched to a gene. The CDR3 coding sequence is TGTGCCAGCAGCTATAGGGACAGGGGGAAGTATAGCGGGGGTACCAATGAGCAGTTCTTC. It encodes CASSYRDRGKYSGGTNEQFF.

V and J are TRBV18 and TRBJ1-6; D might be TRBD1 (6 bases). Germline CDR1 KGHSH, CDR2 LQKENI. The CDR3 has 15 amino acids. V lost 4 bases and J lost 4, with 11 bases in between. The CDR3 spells CASSLRQEYNSPLHF. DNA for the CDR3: TGTGCCAGCTCACTCAGACAGGAGTATAATTCACCCCTCCACTTT.

The CDR3 DNA is TGTGCCAGCAGCTTAGATGCGGTCAGACCATCCTCCTACGAGCAGTACTTC. Protein: CASSLDAVRPSSYEQYF. The chain is built from TRBV11-2 and TRBJ2-7; D unclear. V was shortened by 0 bases and J by 0 bases, with 15 bases between the two germline ends. Germline V gene sequence: CDR1 SGHAT, CDR2 FQNNGV. The CDR3 has 17 amino acids.

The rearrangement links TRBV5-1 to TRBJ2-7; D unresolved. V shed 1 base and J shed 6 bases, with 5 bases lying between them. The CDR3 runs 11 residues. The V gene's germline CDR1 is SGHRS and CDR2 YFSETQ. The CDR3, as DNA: TGCGCCAGCAGCTTGTCGGGCGAGCAGTACTTC. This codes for CASSLSGEQYF.

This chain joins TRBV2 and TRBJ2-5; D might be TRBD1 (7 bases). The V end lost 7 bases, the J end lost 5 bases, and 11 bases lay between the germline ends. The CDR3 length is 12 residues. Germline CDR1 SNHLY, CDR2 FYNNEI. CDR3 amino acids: CASNAGGETQYF. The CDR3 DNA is TGTGCCAGCAATGCAGGGGGGGAGACCCAGTACTTC.

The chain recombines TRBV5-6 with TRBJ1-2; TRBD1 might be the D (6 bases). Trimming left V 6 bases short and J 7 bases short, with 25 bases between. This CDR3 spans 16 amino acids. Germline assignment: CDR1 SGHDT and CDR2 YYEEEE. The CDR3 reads CASNRRGGQLIFGYTF. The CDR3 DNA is TGTGCCAGCAATAGACGCGGGGGACAACTAATATTTGGCTACACCTTC.

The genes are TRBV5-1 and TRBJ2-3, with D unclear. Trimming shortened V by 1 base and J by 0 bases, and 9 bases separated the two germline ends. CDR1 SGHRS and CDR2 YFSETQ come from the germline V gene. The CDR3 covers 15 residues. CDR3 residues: CASSLLGTSTDTQYF. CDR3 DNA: TGCGCCAGCAGCTTGCTAGGCACTAGCACAGATACGCAGTATTTT.

The CDR3 loop reads CASSRRLTNTGELFF. DNA of the CDR3: TGTGCCAGCAGCCGTAGACTGACGAACACCGGGGAGCTGTTTTTT. The chain is built from TRBV3-1 (or the pseudogene TRBV3-2) and TRBJ2-2; D remains unclear. Trimming shortened V by 4 bases and J by 0 bases, and 9 bases separated the two germline ends. The CDR3 is made up of 15 amino acids. CDR1 and CDR2 (germline): LGHDT, YNNKEL (reference sequence).

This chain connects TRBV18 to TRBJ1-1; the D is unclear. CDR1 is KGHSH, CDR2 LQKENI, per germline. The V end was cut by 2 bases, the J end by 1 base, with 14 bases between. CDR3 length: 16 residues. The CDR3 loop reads CASSPMERVANTEAFF. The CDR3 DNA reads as TGTGCCAGCTCACCAATGGAAAGAGTAGCGAACACTGAAGCTTTCTTT.

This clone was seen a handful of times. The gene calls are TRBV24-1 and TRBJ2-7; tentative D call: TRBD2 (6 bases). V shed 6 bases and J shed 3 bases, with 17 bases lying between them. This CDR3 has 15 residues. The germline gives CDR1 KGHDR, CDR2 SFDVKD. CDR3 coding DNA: TGTGCCACCAGTCTTTATTGTGCGGGGATCTACGAGCAGTACTTC. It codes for CATSLYCAGIYEQYF.

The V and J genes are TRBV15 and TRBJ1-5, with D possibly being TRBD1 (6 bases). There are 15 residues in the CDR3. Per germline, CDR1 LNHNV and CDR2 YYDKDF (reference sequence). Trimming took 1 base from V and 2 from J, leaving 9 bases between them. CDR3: CATSRGQDRNQPQHF. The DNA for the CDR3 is TGTGCCACCAGCAGAGGACAGGACCGCAATCAGCCCCAGCATTTT.

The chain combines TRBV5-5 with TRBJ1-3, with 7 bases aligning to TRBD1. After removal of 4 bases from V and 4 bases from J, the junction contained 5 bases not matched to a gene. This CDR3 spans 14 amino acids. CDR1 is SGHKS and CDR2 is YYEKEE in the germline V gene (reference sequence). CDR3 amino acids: CASSLGGAGNTIYF. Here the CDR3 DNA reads TGTGCCAGCAGCCTAGGGGGCGCCGGAAACACCATATATTTT. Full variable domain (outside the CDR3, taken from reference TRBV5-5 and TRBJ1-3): DAGVTQSPTHLIKTRGQQVTLRCSPISGHKSVSWYQQVLGQGPQFIFQYYEKEERGRGNFPDRFSARQFPNYSSELNVNALLLGDSALYLCASSLGGAGNTIYFGEGSWLTVV.

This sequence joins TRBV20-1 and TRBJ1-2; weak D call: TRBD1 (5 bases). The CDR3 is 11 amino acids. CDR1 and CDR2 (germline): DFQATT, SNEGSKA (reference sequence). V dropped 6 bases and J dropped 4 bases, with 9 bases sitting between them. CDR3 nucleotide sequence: TGCAGTGCCGGGGGATCCTATGGCTACACCTTC. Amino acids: CSAGGSYGYTF.

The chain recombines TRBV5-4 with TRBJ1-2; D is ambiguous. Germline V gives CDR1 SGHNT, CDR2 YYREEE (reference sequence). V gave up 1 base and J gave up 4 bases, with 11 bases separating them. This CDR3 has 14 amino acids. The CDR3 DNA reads TGTGCCAGCAGCTTGCCCGGGGAGGGCTATGGCTACACCTTC. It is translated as CASSLPGEGYGYTF.

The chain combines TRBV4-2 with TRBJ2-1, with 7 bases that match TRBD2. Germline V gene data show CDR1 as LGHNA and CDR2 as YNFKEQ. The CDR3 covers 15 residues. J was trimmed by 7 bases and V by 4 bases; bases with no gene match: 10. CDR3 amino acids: CASSRGLEGLNEQFF. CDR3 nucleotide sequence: TGTGCCAGCAGCCGAGGACTAGAGGGCTTGAATGAGCAGTTCTTC.